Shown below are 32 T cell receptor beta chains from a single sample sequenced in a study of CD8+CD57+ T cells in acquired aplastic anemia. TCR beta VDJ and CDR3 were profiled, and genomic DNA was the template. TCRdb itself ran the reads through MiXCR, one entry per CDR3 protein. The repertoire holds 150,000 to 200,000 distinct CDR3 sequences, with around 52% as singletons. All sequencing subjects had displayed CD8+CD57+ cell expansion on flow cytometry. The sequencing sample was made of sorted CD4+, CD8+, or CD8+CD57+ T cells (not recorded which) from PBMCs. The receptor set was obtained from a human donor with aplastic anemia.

The CDR3 sequence: CASSVGGGPTYEQYF. The CDR3 DNA follows: TGTGCCAGCAGCGTAGGAGGGGGCCCCACCTACGAGCAGTACTTC. The gene calls are TRBV9 and TRBJ2-7; 7 nucleotides line up with TRBD1. Germline V gives CDR1 SGDLS, CDR2 YYNGEE. The J segment lost 2 bases and the V segment lost 0 bases, leaving 5 bases of the junction unmatched. This CDR3 has 15 residues.

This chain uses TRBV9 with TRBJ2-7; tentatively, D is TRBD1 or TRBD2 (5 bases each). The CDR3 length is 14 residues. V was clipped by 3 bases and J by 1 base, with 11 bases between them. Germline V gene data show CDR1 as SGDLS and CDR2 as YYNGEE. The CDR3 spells CASSAWDGSYEQYF. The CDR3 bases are TGTGCCAGCAGCGCTTGGGACGGGTCCTACGAGCAGTACTTC.

The CDR3 DNA follows: TGCAGCGTTAACCCAGGGGGGACTCAAGCTTTCTTT. Its protein is CSVNPGGTQAFF. J is TRBJ1-1 and V is TRBV29-1; 7 nucleotides line up with TRBD1. The CDR3 has 12 amino acids. The V and J ends lost 5 bases and 9 bases, in that order; junction bases with no gene match: 9. In germline, CDR1 is SQVTM, CDR2 ANQGSEA.

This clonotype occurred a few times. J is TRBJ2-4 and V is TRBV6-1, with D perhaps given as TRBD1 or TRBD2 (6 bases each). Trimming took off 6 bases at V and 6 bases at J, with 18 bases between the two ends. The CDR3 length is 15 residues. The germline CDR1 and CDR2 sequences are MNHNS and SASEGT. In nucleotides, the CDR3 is TGTGCCAGCAGCCGCCGGACAGAGGGGGGAAACATTCAGTACTTC. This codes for CASSRRTEGGNIQYF.

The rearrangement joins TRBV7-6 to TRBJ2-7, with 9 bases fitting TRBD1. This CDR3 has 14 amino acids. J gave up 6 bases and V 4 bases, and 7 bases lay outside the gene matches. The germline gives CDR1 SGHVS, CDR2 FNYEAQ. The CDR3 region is CASSSGQGGFEQYF. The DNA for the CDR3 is TGTGCCAGCAGCTCGGGACAGGGCGGATTCGAGCAGTACTTC. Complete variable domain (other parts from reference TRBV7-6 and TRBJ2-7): GAGVSQSPRYKVTKRGQDVALRCDPISGHVSLYWYRQALGQGPEFLTYFNYEAQQDKSGLPNDRFSAERPEGSISTLTIQRTEQRDSAMYRCASSSGQGGFEQYFGPGTRLTVT.

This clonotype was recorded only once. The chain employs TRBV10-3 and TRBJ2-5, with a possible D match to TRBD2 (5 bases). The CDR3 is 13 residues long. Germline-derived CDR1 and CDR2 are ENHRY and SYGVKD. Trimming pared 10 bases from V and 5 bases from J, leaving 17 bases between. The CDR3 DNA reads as TGTGCCACCCTCCCCGGGGTGGGTGAGACCCAGTACTTC. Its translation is CATLPGVGETQYF.

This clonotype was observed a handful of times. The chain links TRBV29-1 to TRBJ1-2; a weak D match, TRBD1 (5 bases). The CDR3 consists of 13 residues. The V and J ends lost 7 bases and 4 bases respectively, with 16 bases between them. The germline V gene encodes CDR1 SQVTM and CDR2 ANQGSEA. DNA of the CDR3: TGCAGCGAGAAAAGACAGAGGGGCTATGGCTACACCTTC. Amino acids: CSEKRQRGYGYTF.

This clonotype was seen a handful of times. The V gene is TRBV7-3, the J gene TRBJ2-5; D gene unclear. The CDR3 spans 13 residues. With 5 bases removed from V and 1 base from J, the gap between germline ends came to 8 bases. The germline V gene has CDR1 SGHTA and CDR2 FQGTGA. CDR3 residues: CASSPHPQETQYF. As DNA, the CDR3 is TGTGCCAGCAGCCCCCACCCCCAAGAGACCCAGTACTTC. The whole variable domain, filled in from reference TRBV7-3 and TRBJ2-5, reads GAGVSQTPSNKVTEKGKYVELRCDPISGHTALYWYRQSLGQGPEFLIYFQGTGAADDSGLPNDRFFAVRPEGSVSTLKIQRTERGDSAVYLCASSPHPQETQYFGPGTRLLVL.

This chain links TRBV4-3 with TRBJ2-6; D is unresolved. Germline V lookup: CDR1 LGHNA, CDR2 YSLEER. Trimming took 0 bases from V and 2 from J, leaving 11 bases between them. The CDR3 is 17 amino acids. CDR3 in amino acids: CASSQDLRTTGANVLTF. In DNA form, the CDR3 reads TGCGCCAGCAGCCAAGATCTCCGTACGACTGGGGCCAACGTCCTGACTTTC.

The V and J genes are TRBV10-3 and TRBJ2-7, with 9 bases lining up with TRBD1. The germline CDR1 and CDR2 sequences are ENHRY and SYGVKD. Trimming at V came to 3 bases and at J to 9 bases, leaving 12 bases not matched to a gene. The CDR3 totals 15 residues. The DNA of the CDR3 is TGTGCCATCAGTGATCACGGGACAGGGCCGAGTGGGCAGTACTTC. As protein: CAISDHGTGPSGQYF.

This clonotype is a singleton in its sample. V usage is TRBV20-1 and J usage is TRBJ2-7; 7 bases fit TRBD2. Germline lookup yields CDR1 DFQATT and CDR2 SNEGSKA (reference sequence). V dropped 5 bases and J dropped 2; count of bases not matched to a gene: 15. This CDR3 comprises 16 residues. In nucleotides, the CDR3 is TGCAGTGCTCGAACCGGGCAAAGCGGGGATCCCTACGAGCAGTACTTC. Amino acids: CSARTGQSGDPYEQYF.

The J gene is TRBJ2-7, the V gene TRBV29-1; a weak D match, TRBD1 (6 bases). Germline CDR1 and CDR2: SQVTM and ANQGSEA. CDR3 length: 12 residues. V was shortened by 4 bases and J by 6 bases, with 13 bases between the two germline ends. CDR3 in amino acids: CSVVVGAGEQYF. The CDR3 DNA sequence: TGCAGCGTTGTGGTGGGGGCGGGCGAGCAGTACTTC.

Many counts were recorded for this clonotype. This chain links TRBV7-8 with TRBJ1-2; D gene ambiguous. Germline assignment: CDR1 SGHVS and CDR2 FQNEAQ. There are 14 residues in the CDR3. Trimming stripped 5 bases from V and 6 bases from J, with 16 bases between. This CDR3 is CASSNGRLGNGYTF. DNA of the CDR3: TGTGCCAGCAGCAATGGACGCCTGGGTAATGGCTACACCTTC. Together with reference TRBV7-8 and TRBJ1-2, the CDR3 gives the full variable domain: GAGVSQSPRYKVAKRGQDVALRCDPISGHVSLFWYQQALGQGPEFLTYFQNEAQLDKSGLPSDRFFAERPEGSVSTLKIQRTQQEDSAVYLCASSNGRLGNGYTFGSGTRLTVV.

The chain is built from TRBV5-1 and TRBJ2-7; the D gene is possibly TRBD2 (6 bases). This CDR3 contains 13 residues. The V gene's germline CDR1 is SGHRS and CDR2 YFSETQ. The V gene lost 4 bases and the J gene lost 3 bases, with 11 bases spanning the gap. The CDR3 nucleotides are TGCGCCAGCAGCCCCACGGGAGACTACGAGCAGTACTTC. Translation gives CASSPTGDYEQYF.

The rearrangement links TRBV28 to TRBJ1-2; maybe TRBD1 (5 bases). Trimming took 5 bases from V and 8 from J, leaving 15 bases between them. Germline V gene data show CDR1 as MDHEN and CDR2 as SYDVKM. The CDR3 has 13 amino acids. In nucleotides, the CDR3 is TGTGCCAGCAGTAGGGACGGCTGGGAGGGCTACACCTTC. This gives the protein CASSRDGWEGYTF.

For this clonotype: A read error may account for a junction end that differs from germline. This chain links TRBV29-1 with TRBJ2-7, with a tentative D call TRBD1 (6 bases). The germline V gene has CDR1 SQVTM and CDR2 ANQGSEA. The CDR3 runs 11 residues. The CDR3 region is CSVVTGHEQCF. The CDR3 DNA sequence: TGCAGCGTTGTAACAGGGCACGAGCAGTGCTTC.

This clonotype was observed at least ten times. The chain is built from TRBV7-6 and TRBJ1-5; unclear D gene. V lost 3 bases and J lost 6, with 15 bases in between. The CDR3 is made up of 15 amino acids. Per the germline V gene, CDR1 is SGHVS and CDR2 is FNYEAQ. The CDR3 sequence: CASSLNLGLAQPQHF. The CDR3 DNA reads TGTGCCAGCAGCTTGAATCTGGGGTTGGCTCAGCCCCAGCATTTT. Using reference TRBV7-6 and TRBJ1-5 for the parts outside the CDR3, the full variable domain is GAGVSQSPRYKVTKRGQDVALRCDPISGHVSLYWYRQALGQGPEFLTYFNYEAQQDKSGLPNDRFSAERPEGSISTLTIQRTEQRDSAMYRCASSLNLGLAQPQHFGDGTRLSIL.

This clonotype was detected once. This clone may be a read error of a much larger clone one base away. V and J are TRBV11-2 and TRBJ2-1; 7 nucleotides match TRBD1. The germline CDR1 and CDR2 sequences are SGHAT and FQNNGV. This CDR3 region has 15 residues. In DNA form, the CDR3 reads TGTGCCAGCAGCATAGAGACAGGGACCTGCAATGAGCAGTTCTTC. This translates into CASSIETGTCNEQFF.

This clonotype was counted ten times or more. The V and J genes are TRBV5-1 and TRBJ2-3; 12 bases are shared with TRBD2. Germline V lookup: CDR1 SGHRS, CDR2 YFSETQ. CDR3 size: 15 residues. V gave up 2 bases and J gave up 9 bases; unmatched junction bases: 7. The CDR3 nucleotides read TGCGCCAGCAGCTTATCGACTAGCGGGAGAGTGACGCAGTATTTT. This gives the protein CASSLSTSGRVTQYF.

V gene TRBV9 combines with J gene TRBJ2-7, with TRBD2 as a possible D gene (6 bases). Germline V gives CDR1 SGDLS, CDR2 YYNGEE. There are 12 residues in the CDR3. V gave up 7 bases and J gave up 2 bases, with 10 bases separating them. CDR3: CASGGGTYEQYF. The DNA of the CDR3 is TGTGCCAGCGGTGGGGGGACCTACGAGCAGTACTTC.

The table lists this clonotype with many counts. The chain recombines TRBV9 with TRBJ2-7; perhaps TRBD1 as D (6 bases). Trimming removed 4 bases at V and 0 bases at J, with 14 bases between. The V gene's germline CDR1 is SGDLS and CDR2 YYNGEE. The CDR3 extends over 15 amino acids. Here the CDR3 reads CASSPAGQISYEQYF. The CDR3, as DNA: TGTGCCAGCAGCCCCGCCGGACAGATCTCCTACGAGCAGTACTTC.

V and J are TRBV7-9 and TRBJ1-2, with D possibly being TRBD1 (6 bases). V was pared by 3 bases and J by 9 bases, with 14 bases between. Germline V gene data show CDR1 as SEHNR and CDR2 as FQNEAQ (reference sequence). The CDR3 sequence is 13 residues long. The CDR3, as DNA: TGTGCCAGCAGCTTTTTTCCGAGGGACAGCTACACCTTC. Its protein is CASSFFPRDSYTF.

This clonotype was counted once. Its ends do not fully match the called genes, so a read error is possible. Here the CDR3 DNA reads TGTGCCAGCGGTGAAACTAGCGGGAGCCAAGAGACCCAGTACTTC. The encoded protein is CASGETSGSQETQYF. The V gene is TRBV6-1, the J gene TRBJ2-5; 11 nucleotides line up with TRBD2. In germline, CDR1 is MNHNS, CDR2 SASEGT. This CDR3 contains 15 residues.

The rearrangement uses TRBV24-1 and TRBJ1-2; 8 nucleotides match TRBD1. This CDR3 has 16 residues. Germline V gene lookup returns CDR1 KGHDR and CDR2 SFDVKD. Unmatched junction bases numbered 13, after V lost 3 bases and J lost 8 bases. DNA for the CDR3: TGTGCCACCAGTGATCTTAGGACAGGGCCCAGGGACGGCTACACCTTC. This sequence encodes CATSDLRTGPRDGYTF.

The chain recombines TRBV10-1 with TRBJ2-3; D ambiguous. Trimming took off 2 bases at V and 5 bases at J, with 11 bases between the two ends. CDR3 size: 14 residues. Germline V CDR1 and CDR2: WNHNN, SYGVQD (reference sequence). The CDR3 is CASSENPPGDTQYF. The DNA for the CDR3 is TGCGCCAGCAGTGAGAATCCCCCCGGAGATACGCAGTATTTT.

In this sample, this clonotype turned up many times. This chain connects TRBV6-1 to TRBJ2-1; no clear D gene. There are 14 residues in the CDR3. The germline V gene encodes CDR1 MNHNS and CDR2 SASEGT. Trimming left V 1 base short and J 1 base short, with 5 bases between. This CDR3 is CASSEGESYNEQFF. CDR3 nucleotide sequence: TGTGCCAGCAGTGAAGGCGAATCCTACAATGAGCAGTTCTTC.

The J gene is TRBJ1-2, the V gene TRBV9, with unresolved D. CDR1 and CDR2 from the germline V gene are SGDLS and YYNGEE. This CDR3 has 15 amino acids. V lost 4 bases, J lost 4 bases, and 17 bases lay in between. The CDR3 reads CASSREGRNSYGYTF. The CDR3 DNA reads TGTGCCAGCAGCCGTGAGGGCAGGAACTCCTATGGCTACACCTTC.

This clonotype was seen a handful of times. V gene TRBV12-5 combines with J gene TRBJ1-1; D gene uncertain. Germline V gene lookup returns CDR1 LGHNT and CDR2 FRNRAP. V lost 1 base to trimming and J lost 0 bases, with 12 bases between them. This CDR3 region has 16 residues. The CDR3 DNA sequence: TGTGCTAGTGGTTTGGCCCCCGGGATTATGAACACTGAAGCTTTCTTT. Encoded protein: CASGLAPGIMNTEAFF.

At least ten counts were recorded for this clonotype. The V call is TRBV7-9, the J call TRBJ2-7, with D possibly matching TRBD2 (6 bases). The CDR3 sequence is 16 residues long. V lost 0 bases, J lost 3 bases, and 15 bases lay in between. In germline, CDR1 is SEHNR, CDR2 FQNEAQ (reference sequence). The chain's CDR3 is CASSLARAGSVYEQYF. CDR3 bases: TGTGCCAGCAGCTTAGCGAGGGCGGGAAGTGTCTACGAGCAGTACTTC. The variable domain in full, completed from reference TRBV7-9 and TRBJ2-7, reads DTGVSQNPRHKITKRGQNVTFRCDPISEHNRLYWYRQTLGQGPEFLTYFQNEAQLEKSRLLSDRFSAERPKGSFSTLEIQRTEQGDSAMYLCASSLARAGSVYEQYFGPGTRLTVT.

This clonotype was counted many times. CDR3 amino acids: CASSSGQGDYGYTF. The DNA of the CDR3 is TGCGCCAGCAGCTCTGGACAGGGCGACTATGGCTACACCTTC. V and J are TRBV4-1 and TRBJ1-2; 8 bases agree with TRBD1. This CDR3 spans 14 amino acids. V was pared by 5 bases and J by 3 bases, with 5 bases of the junction left unmatched. Germline CDR1 reads MGHRA; CDR2 reads YSYEKL.

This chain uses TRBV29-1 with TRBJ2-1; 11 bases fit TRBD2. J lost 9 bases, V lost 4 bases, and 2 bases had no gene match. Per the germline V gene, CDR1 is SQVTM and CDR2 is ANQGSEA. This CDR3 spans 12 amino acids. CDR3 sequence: CSVASGRFEQFF. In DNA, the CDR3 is TGCAGCGTTGCTAGCGGGAGGTTTGAGCAGTTCTTC.

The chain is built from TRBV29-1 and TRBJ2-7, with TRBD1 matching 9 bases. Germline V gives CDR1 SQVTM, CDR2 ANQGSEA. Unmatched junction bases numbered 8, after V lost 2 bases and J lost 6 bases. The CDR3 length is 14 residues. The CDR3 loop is CSVEKGDRVPEQYF. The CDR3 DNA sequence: TGCAGCGTTGAAAAGGGGGACAGGGTTCCCGAGCAGTACTTC.